This passage covers 2 T cell receptor beta chains from one sample sequenced in a study of T cells expressing NK-cell markers. TCRdb re-called the 5' RACE reads; every CDR3 protein appears as one record, without DNA. The listing records roughly 180,000 distinct CDR3 sequences. The sequenced material came from blood T cells: a sorted CD56 or NKG2C T cell subset, CD4+ or CD8+ T cells, or bulk PBMC T cells (not recorded which). The receptor set was obtained from a woman aged 18-69 years in good health.

This chain links TRBV7-3 with TRBJ2-5. CDR3 length equals 18 residues. Germline V CDR1 and CDR2: SGHTA, FQGTGA. The CDR3 is CASSLYGWSIPDQETQYF.

CDR3 sequence reads: CASRLLAGGPYEQYF. The J gene is TRBJ2-7, the V gene TRBV4-1; TCRdb calls TRBD2, which cannot be checked without DNA. The V gene's germline CDR1 is MGHRA and CDR2 YSYEKL. This CDR3 has 15 amino acids.